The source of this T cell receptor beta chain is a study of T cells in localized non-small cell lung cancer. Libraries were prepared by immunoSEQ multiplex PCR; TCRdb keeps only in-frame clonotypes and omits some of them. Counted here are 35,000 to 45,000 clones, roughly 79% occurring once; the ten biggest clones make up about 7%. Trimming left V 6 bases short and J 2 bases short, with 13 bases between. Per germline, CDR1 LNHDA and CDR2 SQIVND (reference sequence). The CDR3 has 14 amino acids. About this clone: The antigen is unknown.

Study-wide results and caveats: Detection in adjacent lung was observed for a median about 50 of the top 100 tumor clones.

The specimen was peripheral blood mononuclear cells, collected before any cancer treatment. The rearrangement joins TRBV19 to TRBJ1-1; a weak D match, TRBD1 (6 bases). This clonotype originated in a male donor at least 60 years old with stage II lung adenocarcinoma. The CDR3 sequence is CASRRGAENTEAFF. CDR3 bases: TGTGCCAGTAGACGGGGGGCTGAAAACACTGAAGCTTTCTTT.